This T cell receptor (beta chain) stems from a study of blood T cells in healthy people across ages. No fewer than 6 micrograms of total RNA were isolated from every sample. On this clonotype itself: This may arise from a read error, as a much more abundant clone is one base away.

Primers used in a second PCR of roughly 6 to 12 cycles were a sample-barcoded 5' primer and a J-beta primer mix. Through a template-switch adaptor with 12 random nucleotides, each cDNA molecule received a tag. TCRdb called the 5' RACE reads again in MiXCR, with one record for every CDR3 protein. The sample contains 600,000 or so distinct CDR3 sequences, roughly 31% of which appear only once. The material sequenced was blood. This receptor was identified in a woman of 80 years or more in good health.

In DNA, the CDR3 is TGCGCCAGCGGCCTTTCCGCGGGGGCGAGCGGAGATACGCAGTATTTT. It specifies CASGLSAGASGDTQYF. The V call is TRBV4-1, the J call TRBJ2-3; perhaps TRBD2 as D (7 bases). The CDR3 spans 16 residues. Per germline, CDR1 MGHRA and CDR2 YSYEKL. Trimming stripped 8 bases from V and 5 bases from J, with 23 bases between.